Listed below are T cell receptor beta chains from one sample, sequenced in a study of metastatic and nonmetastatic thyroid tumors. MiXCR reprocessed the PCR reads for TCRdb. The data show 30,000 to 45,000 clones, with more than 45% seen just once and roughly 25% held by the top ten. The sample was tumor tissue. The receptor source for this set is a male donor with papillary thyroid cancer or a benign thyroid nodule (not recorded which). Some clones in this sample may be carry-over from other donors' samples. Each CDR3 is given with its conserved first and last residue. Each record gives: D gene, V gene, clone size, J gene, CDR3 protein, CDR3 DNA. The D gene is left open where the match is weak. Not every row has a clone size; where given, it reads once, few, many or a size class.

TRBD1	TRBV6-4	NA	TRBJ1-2	CASSSTGTGNYGYTF	TGTGCCAGCAGCTCGACCGGGACAGGGAACTATGGCTACACCTTC
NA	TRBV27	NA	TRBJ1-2	CASSESGVRNYGYTF	TGTGCCAGCAGTGAATCAGGGGTAAGGAACTATGGCTACACCTTC
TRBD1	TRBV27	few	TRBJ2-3	CASSATGGPDTQYF	TGTGCCAGCAGTGCGACAGGGGGCCCAGATACGCAGTATTTT
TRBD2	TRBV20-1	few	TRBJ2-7	CSARVPSGSYEQYF	TGCAGTGCTAGAGTCCCTAGCGGGTCCTACGAGCAGTACTTC
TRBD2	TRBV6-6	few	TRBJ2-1	CASSYSIGSGGSHNEQFF	TGTGCCAGCAGTTACTCGATAGGGAGCGGGGGATCCCACAATGAGCAGTTCTTC
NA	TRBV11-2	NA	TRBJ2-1	CASSRGISTYNEQFF	TGTGCCAGCAGTCGGGGGATTAGCACCTACAATGAGCAGTTCTTC
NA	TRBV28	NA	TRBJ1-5	CASSLNQPQHF	TGTGCCAGCAGTTTAAATCAGCCCCAGCATTTT
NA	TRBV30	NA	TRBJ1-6	CAWSVLPGLNSPLHF	TGTGCCTGGAGTGTTCTTCCAGGGCTTAATTCACCCCTCCACTTT
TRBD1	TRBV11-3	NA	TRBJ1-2	CASSLDGQAGHYGYTF	TGTGCCAGCAGCTTAGACGGACAGGCGGGCCACTATGGCTACACCTTC
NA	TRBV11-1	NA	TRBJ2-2	CASSPYDPGSGELFF	TGTGCCAGCAGCCCGTACGACCCAGGGTCCGGGGAGCTGTTTTTT
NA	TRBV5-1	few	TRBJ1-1	CASSPVVGRAEAFF	TGCGCCAGCAGCCCTGTAGTGGGGAGGGCTGAAGCTTTCTTT
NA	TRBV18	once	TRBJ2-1	CASSLGQTEQFF	TGTGCCAGCTCACTAGGACAGACTGAGCAGTTCTTC
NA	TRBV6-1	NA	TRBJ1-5	CASSEKTENQPQHF	TGTGCCAGCAGTGAAAAGACAGAAAATCAGCCCCAGCATTTT
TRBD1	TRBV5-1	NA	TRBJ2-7	CASSLRTGDENIDYEQYF	TGCGCCAGCAGCCTCCGGACAGGGGATGAAAACATTGACTACGAGCAGTACTTC
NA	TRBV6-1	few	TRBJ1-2	CASSERGGVTPFYGYTF	TGTGCCAGCAGTGAAAGAGGAGGGGTCACGCCCTTCTATGGCTACACCTTC
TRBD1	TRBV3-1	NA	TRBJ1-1	CASSQLGGANTEAFF	TGTGCCAGCAGCCAATTAGGGGGCGCAAACACTGAAGCTTTCTTT
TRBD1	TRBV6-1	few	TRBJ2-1	CASSLGQGYNEQFF	TGTGCCAGCAGCCTTGGACAGGGATACAATGAGCAGTTCTTC
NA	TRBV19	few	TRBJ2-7	CASSPRGPPYEQYF	TGTGCCAGTAGTCCCAGGGGCCCCCCCTACGAGCAGTACTTC
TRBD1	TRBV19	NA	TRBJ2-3	CASGKGQSTDTQYF	TGTGCCAGTGGTAAGGGACAGAGCACAGATACGCAGTATTTT
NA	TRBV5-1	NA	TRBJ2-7	CASSLSRGGRSYEQYF	TGCGCCAGCAGCTTGTCCCGGGGCGGGCGATCCTACGAGCAGTACTTC
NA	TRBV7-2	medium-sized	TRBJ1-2	CASSSQGWGYTF	TGTGCCAGCAGCTCGCAGGGATGGGGCTACACCTTC
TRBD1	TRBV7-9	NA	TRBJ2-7	CASSRQGDYEQYF	TGTGCCAGCAGCCGACAGGGAGACTACGAGCAGTACTTC
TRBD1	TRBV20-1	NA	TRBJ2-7	CSASGQESPMGYEQYF	TGCAGTGCTAGCGGACAGGAGAGCCCTATGGGCTACGAGCAGTACTTC
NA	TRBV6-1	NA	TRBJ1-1	CASRVNTEAFF	TGTGCCAGCAGAGTTAACACTGAAGCTTTCTTT
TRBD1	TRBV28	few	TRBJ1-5	CASISGTVGNSGNQPQHF	TGTGCCAGCATTTCAGGGACAGTGGGGAACTCGGGCAATCAGCCCCAGCATTTT
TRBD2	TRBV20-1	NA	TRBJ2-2	CSARRFGTSEAGELFF	TGCAGTGCTAGACGATTCGGGACTAGCGAGGCCGGGGAGCTGTTTTTT
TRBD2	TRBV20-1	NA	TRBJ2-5	CSARNSGRGRETQYF	TGCAGTGCTAGAAATAGCGGGAGAGGGCGAGAGACCCAGTACTTC
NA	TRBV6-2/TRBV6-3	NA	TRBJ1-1	CASNQDRTYTEAFF	TGTGCCAGCAACCAAGACAGGACGTACACTGAAGCTTTCTTT
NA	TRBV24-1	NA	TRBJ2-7	CATSDNYEQYF	TGTGCCACCAGTGACAACTACGAGCAGTACTTC
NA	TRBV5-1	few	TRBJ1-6	CASSYAFYNSPLHF	TGCGCCAGCAGTTACGCTTTCTATAATTCACCCCTCCACTTT
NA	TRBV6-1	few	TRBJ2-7	CASSGMDYEQYF	TGTGCCAGCAGTGGTATGGACTACGAGCAGTACTTC
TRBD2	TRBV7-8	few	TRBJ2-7	CASSNLPGLVSREQYF	TGTGCCAGCAGCAACCTACCGGGACTAGTTTCTCGCGAGCAGTACTTC
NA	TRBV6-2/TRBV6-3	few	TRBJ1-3	CASSLPTVSGNTIYF	TGTGCCAGCAGCTTACCGACGGTCTCTGGAAACACCATATATTTT
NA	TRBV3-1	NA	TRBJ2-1	CASSHGTADQFF	TGTGCCAGCAGCCATGGGACGGCAGACCAGTTCTTC
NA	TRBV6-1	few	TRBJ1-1	CATNRGAGYSEAFF	TGTGCTACCAATAGGGGCGCCGGTTACTCTGAAGCTTTCTTT
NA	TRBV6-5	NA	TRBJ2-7	CASSYSGGGEYF	TGTGCCAGCAGTTACTCGGGGGGAGGAGAGTACTTC
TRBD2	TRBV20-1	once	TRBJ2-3	CSARDWSSGTSWGDTQYF	TGCAGTGCTAGAGATTGGTCTAGCGGGACTAGTTGGGGAGATACGCAGTATTTT
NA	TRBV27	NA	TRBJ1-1	CASSSYGAREGAFF	TGTGCCAGCAGTTCCTACGGAGCAAGGGAGGGAGCTTTCTTT
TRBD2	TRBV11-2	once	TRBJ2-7	CASSSWTSGSDEQYF	TGTGCCAGCAGCTCTTGGACTAGCGGGAGTGACGAGCAGTACTTC
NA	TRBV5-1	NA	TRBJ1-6	CASSLEGRVNSPLHF	TGCGCCAGCAGCTTGGAGGGCAGGGTGAACTCACCCCTCCACTTT
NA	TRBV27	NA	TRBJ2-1	CASSLSRGRGFPYNEQFF	TGTGCCAGCAGTTTATCTAGGGGCAGGGGATTCCCCTACAATGAGCAGTTCTTC
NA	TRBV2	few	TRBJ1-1	CASAPSANEAFF	TGTGCCAGCGCCCCCAGTGCGAATGAAGCTTTCTTT
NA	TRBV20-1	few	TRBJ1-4	CSALQSTNEKLFF	TGCAGTGCTCTACAGTCAACTAATGAAAAACTGTTTTTT
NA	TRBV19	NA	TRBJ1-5	CASSAHTGSWGNQPQHF	TGTGCCAGTAGTGCCCACACAGGGAGTTGGGGCAATCAGCCCCAGCATTTT
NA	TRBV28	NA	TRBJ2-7	CASSPDGYEQYF	TGTGCCAGCAGCCCCGACGGATACGAGCAGTACTTC
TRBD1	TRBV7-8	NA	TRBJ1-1	CASSRTGFAGNTEAFF	TGTGCCAGCAGCCGGACAGGGTTCGCGGGGAACACTGAAGCTTTCTTT
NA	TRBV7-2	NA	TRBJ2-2	CASSTFLGELFF	TGTGCCAGCAGCACCTTCCTCGGGGAGCTGTTTTTT
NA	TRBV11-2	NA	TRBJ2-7	CASKTPRDVSYEQYF	TGTGCCAGCAAGACCCCACGGGACGTCTCCTACGAGCAGTACTTC
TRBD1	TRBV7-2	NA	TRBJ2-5	CASSPTSTGGAKTQYF	TGTGCCAGCAGCCCGACAAGTACAGGGGGCGCGAAGACCCAGTACTTC
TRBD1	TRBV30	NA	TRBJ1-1	CAWNAGGMGEAFF	TGTGCCTGGAACGCAGGGGGCATGGGTGAAGCTTTCTTT
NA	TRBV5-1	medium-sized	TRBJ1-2	CASSLGGYYGYTF	TGCGCCAGCAGCTTGGGGGGATACTATGGCTACACCTTC
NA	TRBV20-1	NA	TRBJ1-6	CSARDHGLGSYNSPLHF	TGCAGTGCTAGAGACCACGGGTTGGGCTCCTATAATTCACCCCTCCACTTT
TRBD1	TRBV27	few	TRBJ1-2	CASSFTPTGSYGYTF	TGTGCCAGCAGTTTTACCCCGACAGGGAGCTATGGCTACACCTTC
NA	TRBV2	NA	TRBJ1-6	CASSGLGDSPLHF	TGTGCCAGCAGTGGCCTGGGGGATTCACCCCTCCACTTT
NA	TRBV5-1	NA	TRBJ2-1	CASSSSGLLTYNEQFF	TGCGCCAGCAGCTCCTCAGGGTTACTGACCTACAATGAGCAGTTCTTC
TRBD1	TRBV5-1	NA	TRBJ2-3	CASSLGQGRADTQYF	TGCGCCAGCAGCTTAGGACAGGGAAGGGCAGATACGCAGTATTTT
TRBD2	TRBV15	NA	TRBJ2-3	CATSRNTLAGAETDTQYF	TGTGCCACCAGCAGAAATACGCTAGCGGGAGCAGAGACAGATACGCAGTATTTT
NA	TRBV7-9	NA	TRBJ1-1	CASSLEQNTEAFF	TGTGCCAGCAGCTTAGAACAGAACACTGAAGCTTTCTTT
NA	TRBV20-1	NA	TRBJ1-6	CSARAGGGQNSPLHF	TGCAGTGCTAGAGCGGGGGGTGGTCAGAATTCACCCCTCCACTTT
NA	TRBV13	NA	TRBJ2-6	CASSPRGYSGANVLTF	TGTGCCAGCAGCCCGAGGGGGTACTCTGGGGCCAACGTCCTGACTTTC